This T cell receptor (beta chain) originates from a study of T cell repertoires in cytomegalovirus infection. As for the study in general: Public TCR beta signatures were indicative of both CMV infection and a matching HLA type.

This clonotype was seen many times. The target antigen is unknown. Germline V gives CDR1 MNHEY, CDR2 SMNVEV (reference sequence). The V and J ends lost 4 bases and 6 bases, in that order; junction bases with no gene match: 14. The CDR3 sequence is 17 residues long. Findings and caveats of the study: Dominant in the ex vivo response were TCR beta clonotypes restricted by HLA-C and specific for CMV. Totalled public TCR beta family frequency picked out people who carried CMV plus the relevant HLA.

MiXCR, applied by TCRdb to the reads, yields one record per CDR3 protein. This table has over 150,000 distinct CDR3 sequences, approximately 15% appearing once. The chain carries TRBV27 and TRBJ2-7; TRBD2 aligns across 11 bases. The sequencing sample was made of PBMCs. The source of this sequence is a human donor in good health (CMV status not recorded). Some clones in this sample may be carry-over from other donors' samples. CDR3 in amino acids: CASSYATSGTLWREQYF. The DNA for the CDR3 is TGTGCCAGCAGTTACGCGACTAGCGGGACCCTTTGGCGCGAGCAGTACTTC.